The 21 T cell receptor beta chains below come from one sample, sequenced in a study of cytomegalovirus exposure and HLA in healthy donors. The PCR used 60 Vbeta and 13 Jbeta primers. Sequencing was performed with immunoSEQ multiplex PCR; in TCRdb, only in-frame clones are kept and a portion is missing. This table has approximately 160,000 clones, 82% appearing once. The material sequenced was PBMCs. These receptors were obtained from a man aged 30 to 39 in good health and CMV-seropositive.

The gene calls are TRBV5-4 and TRBJ2-2, with TRBD2 identical over 14 bases. The CDR3 loop spans 16 amino acids. Germline V gene data show CDR1 as SGHNT and CDR2 as YYREEE (reference sequence). The trim removed 4 bases at V and 7 bases at J, leaving 6 bases unmatched. The CDR3 loop reads CASSPGGTSGSGELFF. The CDR3 nucleotides are TGTGCCAGCAGCCCTGGCGGGACTAGCGGGAGCGGGGAGCTGTTTTTT.

This chain uses TRBV2 with TRBJ1-4; 10 nucleotides line up with TRBD1. From germline, CDR1 is SNHLY and CDR2 FYNNEI. This CDR3 is 15 amino acids long. V was clipped by 7 bases and J by 8 bases; unmatched bases: 10. The CDR3: CASKRTGGFGEKLFF. Here the CDR3 DNA reads TGTGCCAGCAAGAGGACAGGGGGTTTTGGGGAAAAACTGTTTTTT.

This chain's CDR3 is CASSLDSLSNQPQHF. The DNA for the CDR3 is TGTGCCAGCAGCTTAGACAGTCTGAGCAATCAGCCCCAGCATTTT. This chain connects TRBV7-2 to TRBJ1-5; D not certain. V lost 1 base and J lost 1, with 8 bases in between. The V gene's germline CDR1 is SGHTA and CDR2 FQGNSA. This CDR3 region has 15 residues.

The gene calls are TRBV11-3 and TRBJ2-5, with D possibly matching TRBD1 (6 bases). The DNA end favors TRBJ2-7, so the J call may be wrong. This CDR3 comprises 15 residues. Germline V lookup: CDR1 SGHNT, CDR2 YENEEA. The CDR3: CASSLDSNRVYEQYF. The CDR3 bases are TGTGCCAGCAGCTTAGACAGCAACAGGGTTTACGAGCAGTACTTC.

The CDR3 DNA sequence: TGTGCAAGTCGCTTAGTTAGTACGTCAGGGTCGACCTACGAGCAGTACTTC. Translated, it gives CASRLVSTSGSTYEQYF. The chain employs TRBV12-2 and TRBJ2-7; the DNA was not compared with TRBD1, the D call given in the table. TRBV12-2 is a documented pseudogene. The CDR3 runs 17 residues.

The gene calls are TRBV6-4 and TRBJ1-5; the D gene is possibly TRBD1 (5 bases). The CDR3 is 13 residues long. Deletions cut 9 bases from V and 4 bases from J, with 13 bases between. The V gene's germline CDR1 is MRHNA and CDR2 SNTAGT. The CDR3 reads CASSGGENQPQHF. CDR3 coding DNA: TGTGCCAGTTCGGGGGGGGAAAATCAGCCCCAGCATTTT.

The chain recombines TRBV27 with TRBJ1-6, with TRBD1 matching over 12 bases. CDR1 and CDR2 from the germline V gene are MNHEY and SMNVEV (reference sequence). The CDR3 extends over 18 amino acids. Germline trimming cut 8 bases from V and 0 bases from J; bases unmatched to any gene: 8. CDR3 sequence: CASGRKGQGASYNSPLHF. CDR3 DNA sequence: TGTGCCAGCGGGCGGAAGGGACAGGGGGCCTCCTATAATTCACCCCTCCACTTT.

V is TRBV19 and J is TRBJ2-7, with a possible D match to TRBD1 (6 bases). Looked up from germline, CDR1 is LNHDA and CDR2 is SQIVND (reference sequence). V gave up 3 bases and J gave up 2 bases, with 14 bases separating them. This CDR3 has 15 residues. CDR3 in amino acids: CASSIEDSKPYEQYF. Written as DNA, the CDR3 is TGTGCCAGTAGTATCGAGGACAGTAAACCCTACGAGCAGTACTTC.

V is TRBV6-5 and J is TRBJ1-1; TRBD1 matches 9 bases. Germline loops: CDR1 MNHEY, CDR2 SVGAGI. The CDR3 loop spans 16 amino acids. V was pared by 2 bases and J by 4 bases, with 8 bases of the junction left unmatched. This chain's CDR3 is CASSYLSGQGGTEAFF. In nucleotides, the CDR3 is TGTGCCAGCAGTTACCTTTCGGGACAGGGCGGCACTGAAGCTTTCTTT.

The rearrangement uses TRBV30 and TRBJ1-4; D possibly corresponds to TRBD1 (5 bases). Germline CDR1 reads GTSNPN; CDR2 reads SVGIG (reference sequence). The CDR3 totals 12 residues. Trimming left V 8 bases short and J 4 bases short, with 11 bases between. The DNA for the CDR3 is TGTGCCGGGGGGGGGTTTAATGAAAAACTGTTTTTT. It yields the protein CAGGGFNEKLFF.

V and J are TRBV2 and TRBJ2-7; D is possibly TRBD1 (5 bases). The CDR3 sequence is 14 residues long. Germline assignment: CDR1 SNHLY and CDR2 FYNNEI. V lost 6 bases to trimming and J lost 4 bases, with 16 bases between them. The CDR3 loop is CASSALLQAYEQYF. As DNA, the CDR3 is TGTGCCAGCAGCGCCCTCCTACAGGCGTACGAGCAGTACTTC.

J is TRBJ2-1 and V is TRBV27; D is unresolved. The CDR3 totals 17 residues. Trimming pared 5 bases from V and 2 bases from J, leaving 19 bases between. Germline CDR1 reads MNHEY; CDR2 reads SMNVEV (reference sequence). CDR3 sequence: CASSPRVFPGAYNEQFF. CDR3 coding DNA: TGTGCCAGCAGTCCCCGGGTCTTCCCTGGAGCCTACAATGAGCAGTTCTTC.

The chain joins TRBV4-1 to TRBJ2-5; 15 bases agree with TRBD2. This CDR3 is built from 20 residues. CDR1 is MGHRA, CDR2 YSYEKL, per germline. Trimming at V came to 5 bases and at J to 0 bases, leaving 13 bases not matched to a gene. CDR3 DNA: TGCGCCAGCAGCTCCTTAATGGGACTAGCGGGGGGATGGTACCAAGAGACCCAGTACTTC. As protein: CASSSLMGLAGGWYQETQYF.

This clone was picked up one time. The chain links TRBV5-6 to TRBJ1-5; 7 nucleotides align to TRBD1. Germline lookup yields CDR1 SGHDT and CDR2 YYEEEE. The CDR3 loop spans 15 amino acids. The V gene end was trimmed by 4 bases and the J gene end by 4 bases; junction bases not matched to a gene: 8. The CDR3 protein is CASSQTGTENQPQHF. In DNA form, the CDR3 reads TGTGCCAGCAGCCAAACCGGGACAGAAAATCAGCCCCAGCATTTT.

This clone appeared a single time. J is TRBJ2-1 and V is TRBV13; 9 nucleotides agree with TRBD2. This CDR3 comprises 16 residues. Per germline, CDR1 PRHDT and CDR2 FYEKMQ (reference sequence). J gave up 8 bases and V 4 bases, and 12 bases lay outside the gene matches. This CDR3 is CASSWGRAGGPYEQFF. The CDR3 nucleotides are TGTGCCAGCAGCTGGGGGAGGGCGGGGGGGCCGTATGAGCAGTTCTTC.

The V gene is TRBV7-9, the J gene TRBJ2-7; 7 nucleotides agree with TRBD1. CDR3 size: 16 residues. Germline V CDR1 and CDR2: SEHNR, FQNEAQ (reference sequence). V gave up 1 base and J gave up 3 bases; unmatched junction bases: 9. In DNA form, the CDR3 reads TGTGCCAGCAGCTTAGGTGCGACAGACAGGGTCTACGAGCAGTACTTC. Amino acids: CASSLGATDRVYEQYF.

This clone has just a few counts. The V gene is TRBV2, the J gene TRBJ1-2, with no clear D. The V end was cut by 4 bases, the J end by 4 bases, with 10 bases between. CDR3 length: 13 residues. Germline V CDR1 and CDR2: SNHLY, FYNNEI. CDR3 DNA sequence: TGTGCCAGCAGTGGTTACGGGTTCTATGGCTACACCTTC. Translated: CASSGYGFYGYTF. The whole variable domain, filled in from reference TRBV2 and TRBJ1-2, reads EPEVTQTPSHQVTQMGQEVILRCVPISNHLYFYWYRQILGQKVEFLVSFYNNEISEKSEIFDDQFSVERPDGSNFTLKIRSTKLEDSAMYFCASSGYGFYGYTFGSGTRLTVV.

This chain connects TRBV5-8 to TRBJ2-1; the match to TRBD2 covers 12 bases. Trimming removed 3 bases from V and 4 bases from J; junction bases left unmatched: 8. This CDR3 region has 17 residues. The germline CDR1 and CDR2 sequences are SGHTS and YDEGEE. Written as DNA, the CDR3 is TGTGCCAGCAGCTCTGGAGGACTAGCGGGGATATACAATGAGCAGTTCTTC. Amino acid sequence: CASSSGGLAGIYNEQFF. Full variable domain (rest looked up from reference TRBV5-8 and TRBJ2-1): EAGVTQSPTHLIKTRGQQATLRCSPISGHTSVYWYQQALGLGLQFLLWYDEGEERNRGNFPPRFSGRQFPNYSSELNVNALELEDSALYLCASSSGGLAGIYNEQFFGPGTRLTVL.

The chain employs TRBV28 and TRBJ1-2; perhaps TRBD1 as D (6 bases). This CDR3 contains 16 residues. V lost 3 bases and J 8 bases, leaving 22 bases between the germline ends. Looked up from germline, CDR1 is MDHEN and CDR2 is SYDVKM. DNA of the CDR3: TGTGCCAGCAGTTTGCGGAGACGGACAGTGAATCGGGGCTACACCTTC. Protein sequence: CASSLRRRTVNRGYTF.

The gene calls are TRBV4-1 and TRBJ1-4; TRBD1 agrees at 7 bases. This CDR3 is 18 amino acids long. Losses at the gene ends were 2 bases for V and 0 bases for J; bases not matched to a gene: 9. Germline values: CDR1 MGHRA, CDR2 YSYEKL. The CDR3: CASSQRPGQLATNEKLFF. The DNA for the CDR3 is TGCGCCAGCAGCCAAAGACCGGGACAGCTAGCAACTAATGAAAAACTGTTTTTT.

The chain recombines TRBV4-2 with TRBJ2-7, with D perhaps TRBD2 (5 bases). The CDR3 is 14 residues long. The ends were cut back, 1 base at V and 2 bases at J, with 9 bases in the middle. Germline lookup yields CDR1 LGHNA and CDR2 YNFKEQ. CDR3 in DNA: TGTGCCAGCAGCCAAGGTAAGGGAGCCTACGAGCAGTACTTC. It specifies CASSQGKGAYEQYF.